This entry lists 30 T cell receptor beta chains sequenced from one sample in a study of Ad26.COV2.S vaccination and SARS-CoV-2 variants. The repertoire was sequenced with immunoSEQ multiplex PCR; TCRdb's copy has only in-frame clones and lacks some. In the table there are fewer than 400,000 clones, just under 85% of which are singletons. As for treatment: over 15 received Ad26.COV2.S at low or high dose, single or two shots; several received placebo; per-sample allocation not given. At day 63 after the first vaccine or placebo injection, samples were drawn. The sequences come from peripheral blood, collected in a trial of Ad26.COV2.S vaccine versus placebo. The receptor source for this set is a person between 18 and 65 years old who received the Ad26.COV2.S COVID-19 vaccine or a placebo.

V gene TRBV7-3 combines with J gene TRBJ1-2; D is unclear. The CDR3 length is 14 residues. The V gene lost 1 base and the J gene lost 6 bases, with 12 bases spanning the gap. Per germline, CDR1 SGHTA and CDR2 FQGTGA. The CDR3 sequence: CASSLRGQLDGYTF. In DNA form, the CDR3 reads TGTGCCAGCAGCTTAAGAGGCCAGCTAGATGGCTACACCTTC.

The genes are TRBV11-3 and TRBJ1-4, with 7 positions matching TRBD1. With 3 bases clipped from V and 6 bases from J, the junction kept 7 bases outside the gene matches. Germline-derived CDR1 and CDR2 are SGHNT and YENEEA. The CDR3 loop spans 15 amino acids. The CDR3 reads CASSFGDSRDEKLFF. CDR3 nucleotide sequence: TGTGCCAGCAGCTTTGGGGACAGTAGGGATGAAAAACTGTTTTTT.

The rearrangement links TRBV4-1 to TRBJ1-1, with D perhaps TRBD1 (5 bases). The CDR3 sequence is 19 residues long. The germline V gene has CDR1 MGHRA and CDR2 YSYEKL. V lost 1 base to trimming and J lost 3 bases, with 24 bases between them. The CDR3 here is CASSQGPAGRRVGHTEAFF. The CDR3 bases are TGCGCCAGCAGCCAAGGACCCGCAGGGCGGCGAGTGGGTCACACTGAAGCTTTCTTT.

This clone was recorded at least ten times. J is TRBJ2-5 and V is TRBV5-4; D unresolved. The CDR3 is 14 amino acids. Germline V CDR1 and CDR2: SGHNT, YYREEE (reference sequence). V lost 0 bases to trimming and J lost 4 bases, with 10 bases between them. CDR3 nucleotide sequence: TGTGCCAGCAGCTTGGAAGGGTTCGGAGAGACCCAGTACTTC. Translation: CASSLEGFGETQYF.

This rearrangement joins TRBV5-1 to TRBJ1-2; D is unresolved. CDR3 size: 13 residues. The germline CDR1 and CDR2 sequences are SGHRS and YFSETQ. The V end lost 1 base, the J end lost 4 bases, and 8 bases lay between the germline ends. CDR3 DNA sequence: TGCGCCAGCAGCTTGATCCAGTCCTATGGCTACACCTTC. Its translation is CASSLIQSYGYTF.

V gene TRBV13 combines with J gene TRBJ2-3; no firm D call. This CDR3 contains 15 residues. CDR1 is PRHDT, CDR2 FYEKMQ, per germline (reference sequence). V lost 1 base and J 4 bases, leaving 12 bases between the germline ends. The DNA for the CDR3 is TGTGCCAGCAGCTTAGCGCGTTCGTGGGCAGATACGCAGTATTTT. This encodes CASSLARSWADTQYF.

The chain has TRBV4-1 and TRBJ1-2, with a tentative D call TRBD1 (5 bases). The V gene lost 3 bases and the J gene lost 1 base, with 12 bases spanning the gap. The germline V gene encodes CDR1 MGHRA and CDR2 YSYEKL. The CDR3 loop spans 15 amino acids. The DNA of the CDR3 is TGCGCCAGCAGCCACCAGGACACCTTTAACTATGGCTACACCTTC. Encoded protein: CASSHQDTFNYGYTF.

V gene TRBV11-3 combines with J gene TRBJ2-1; 11 bases line up with TRBD2. CDR3 length: 17 amino acids. V trimming: 4 bases; J trimming: 7 bases; junction bases outside the gene matches: 12. In germline, CDR1 is SGHNT, CDR2 YENEEA. The CDR3 loop is CASSSLITSGGGNEQFF. In nucleotides, the CDR3 is TGTGCCAGCAGCTCTTTAATAACTAGCGGGGGAGGGAATGAGCAGTTCTTC.

The chain employs TRBV5-6 and TRBJ1-2; D is possibly TRBD1 (5 bases). The germline V and J ends were trimmed by 0 bases and 4 bases, with 13 bases remaining between them. The CDR3 runs to 15 residues. Germline CDR1 is SGHDT and CDR2 is YYEEEE. CDR3 in amino acids: CASSLAVQGSYGYTF. CDR3 bases: TGTGCCAGCAGCTTGGCCGTTCAGGGATCCTATGGCTACACCTTC.

The V gene is TRBV28, the J gene TRBJ1-6; 8 nucleotides line up with TRBD1. Germline V gene lookup returns CDR1 MDHEN and CDR2 SYDVKM. The CDR3 runs to 17 residues. The V and J ends lost 5 bases and 3 bases, in that order; junction bases with no gene match: 9. The CDR3 reads CASSDRTGMRYNSPLHF. DNA for the CDR3: TGTGCCAGCAGTGACCGGACAGGGATGCGCTATAATTCACCCCTCCACTTT.

CDR3 nucleotides: TGTGCCAGCAGCAGAGTCCTAGCGAGCACCGGGGAGCTGTTTTTT. It specifies CASSRVLASTGELFF. V usage is TRBV11-2 and J usage is TRBJ2-2; D may be TRBD2 (6 bases). V was clipped by 5 bases and J by 4 bases, with 14 bases between them. CDR1 and CDR2 (germline): SGHAT, FQNNGV. The CDR3 consists of 15 residues.

The chain is built from TRBV7-9 and TRBJ2-3; D gene uncertain. Trimming removed 2 bases at V and 9 bases at J, with 9 bases between. CDR1 and CDR2 (germline): SEHNR, FQNEAQ (reference sequence). This CDR3 contains 12 residues. CDR3 DNA: TGTGCCAGCAGCTTATCCGGGTTCACGCAGTATTTT. Encoded protein: CASSLSGFTQYF.

This chain uses TRBV4-1 with TRBJ1-4; TRBD1 might be the D (5 bases). CDR1 and CDR2 from the germline V gene are MGHRA and YSYEKL. The V and J ends lost 0 bases and 7 bases respectively, with 18 bases between them. This CDR3 contains 17 residues. CDR3 amino acids: CASSQDRAGALGEKLFF. The DNA for the CDR3 is TGCGCCAGCAGCCAAGATCGGGCTGGGGCTTTGGGTGAAAAACTGTTTTTT.

J is TRBJ2-4 and V is TRBV6-4, with D possibly being TRBD2 (5 bases). Germline CDR1 and CDR2: MRHNA and SNTAGT. The V and J ends lost 3 bases and 6 bases respectively, with 12 bases between them. The CDR3 length is 14 residues. The CDR3 region has the DNA TGTGCCAGCAGTGATCCCCCTGAGGGAAACATTCAGTACTTC. Encoded protein: CASSDPPEGNIQYF.

V is TRBV6-5 and J is TRBJ1-6; D unresolved. The CDR3 has 12 residues. The V gene lost 6 bases and the J gene lost 7 bases, with 7 bases spanning the gap. CDR1 is MNHEY, CDR2 SVGAGI, per germline. As DNA, the CDR3 is TGTGCCAGCAGCGTCGTAAATTCACCCCTCCACTTT. It codes for CASSVVNSPLHF.

This clone appeared a few times. This chain connects TRBV4-2 to TRBJ2-7, with 7 bases matching TRBD1. J was trimmed by 2 bases and V by 4 bases; bases with no gene match: 8. The CDR3 is made up of 15 amino acids. Germline values: CDR1 LGHNA, CDR2 YNFKEQ. In DNA, the CDR3 is TGTGCCAGCAGCCTCCGTCAGGGGGAGACCTACGAGCAGTACTTC. Amino acid sequence: CASSLRQGETYEQYF.

The V call is TRBV3-1 (or the pseudogene TRBV3-2), the J call TRBJ1-2; D is undetermined. V was trimmed by 2 bases and J by 2 bases, leaving 9 bases between them. The CDR3 contains 14 residues. Germline V gives CDR1 LGHDT, CDR2 YNNKEL (reference sequence). Here the CDR3 DNA reads TGTGCCAGCAGCCAAACATCTTCCAACTATGGCTACACCTTC. It is translated as CASSQTSSNYGYTF.

The chain combines TRBV2 with TRBJ1-1; no clear D gene. Per the germline V gene, CDR1 is SNHLY and CDR2 is FYNNEI. The V end was cut by 4 bases, the J end by 3 bases, with 9 bases between. The CDR3 runs 13 residues. CDR3 DNA: TGTGCCAGCAGTGTGACGTGGGACACTGAAGCTTTCTTT. Its protein is CASSVTWDTEAFF.

This chain uses TRBV27 with TRBJ1-5; 8 bases are shared with TRBD1. V lost 5 bases to trimming and J lost 5 bases; unmatched junction nucleotides: 8. Germline assignment: CDR1 MNHEY and CDR2 SMNVEV (reference sequence). The CDR3 sequence is 15 residues long. The CDR3 DNA sequence: TGTGCCAGCAGTGTTACAGGGGGGAGAGATCAGCCCCAGCATTTT. It codes for CASSVTGGRDQPQHF.

The V and J genes are TRBV7-3 and TRBJ1-1; possibly TRBD1 for D (5 bases). Germline CDR1 is SGHTA and CDR2 is FQGTGA. This CDR3 is 13 amino acids long. Trimming removed 1 base from V and 5 bases from J, with 8 bases in between. The CDR3 spells CASSLNWGTEAFF. CDR3 nucleotide sequence: TGTGCCAGCAGCTTAAACTGGGGGACTGAAGCTTTCTTT.

This clone was seen a few times. V gene TRBV7-3 combines with J gene TRBJ2-7, with 10 bases fitting TRBD1. The ends lost 5 bases at V and 6 bases at J; junction bases unmatched: 7. The germline V gene has CDR1 SGHTA and CDR2 FQGTGA. The CDR3 extends over 14 amino acids. The DNA of the CDR3 is TGTGCCAGCAGCCGAGAAGGGACAGGGGCCGAGCAGTACTTC. Translated: CASSREGTGAEQYF.

This clone came up once. The chain combines TRBV6-5 with TRBJ2-7, with TRBD2 identical over 7 bases. V trimming: 6 bases; J trimming: 2 bases; junction bases outside the gene matches: 7. The CDR3 totals 14 residues. Germline assignment: CDR1 MNHEY and CDR2 SVGAGI. The CDR3 DNA reads as TGTGCCAGCAGCCATACTAGCGAGACCTACGAGCAGTACTTC. Translation: CASSHTSETYEQYF.

The chain uses TRBV27 and TRBJ1-2, with D possibly TRBD1 on 5 matching bases. Germline V CDR1 and CDR2: MNHEY, SMNVEV (reference sequence). The V gene lost 6 bases and the J gene lost 1 base, with 9 bases spanning the gap. The length of the CDR3 is 13 residues. Written as DNA, the CDR3 is TGTGCCAGCAGCTTCAGGGATAACTATGGCTACACCTTC. Encoded protein: CASSFRDNYGYTF.

J is TRBJ1-4 and V is TRBV28; no firm D call. Per germline, CDR1 MDHEN and CDR2 SYDVKM. Trimming took 6 bases from V and 6 from J, leaving 14 bases between them. The CDR3 length is 14 residues. This chain's CDR3 is CASRRLDWDEKLFF. CDR3 nucleotides: TGTGCCAGCAGAAGACTCGACTGGGATGAAAAACTGTTTTTT.

About this clone itself: A junction end diverges from the germline sequence, so it may reflect a read error. The chain carries TRBV5-4 and TRBJ2-5, with D tentatively TRBD1 (6 bases). The V gene's germline CDR1 is SGHNT and CDR2 YYREEE (reference sequence). CDR3 length: 14 residues. Here the CDR3 reads CASTAGAIQETQYF. The CDR3 bases are TGTGCTAGCACGGCAGGGGCTATCCAAGAGACCCAGTACTTC.

The CDR3 coding sequence is TGTGCCAGCTCACCACCATCGGGGGAGGCTGCCGGCTACACCTTC. Its translation: CASSPPSGEAAGYTF. This chain connects TRBV18 to TRBJ1-2; tentative D call: TRBD1 (5 bases). In germline, CDR1 is KGHSH, CDR2 LQKENI. The V end lost 0 bases, the J end lost 8 bases, and 16 bases lay between the germline ends. The CDR3 is 15 residues long.

J is TRBJ2-1 and V is TRBV9, with 8 bases fitting TRBD1. CDR1 and CDR2 from the germline V gene are SGDLS and YYNGEE. With V trimmed by 2 bases and J by 4 bases, 2 bases remained unmatched. The CDR3 length is 14 residues. In nucleotides, the CDR3 is TGTGCCAGCAGCGTGCAGGGGGCTTACAATGAGCAGTTCTTC. Protein sequence: CASSVQGAYNEQFF.

This sequence joins TRBV4-1 and TRBJ2-1; D unclear. The CDR3 covers 18 residues. Trimming shortened V by 0 bases and J by 7 bases, and 22 bases separated the two germline ends. Germline values: CDR1 MGHRA, CDR2 YSYEKL. CDR3 coding DNA: TGCGCCAGCAGCCAAGATTATGGCGGCTTCGCCCGACCTAATGAGCAGTTCTTC. As protein: CASSQDYGGFARPNEQFF.

The chain carries TRBV29-1 and TRBJ2-3; D gene unclear. Trimming cost V 0 bases and J 6 bases, with 4 bases left between them. The CDR3 extends over 11 amino acids. The germline V gene encodes CDR1 SQVTM and CDR2 ANQGSEA. The chain's CDR3 is CSVEDLDTQYF. In DNA form, the CDR3 reads TGCAGCGTTGAAGACTTGGATACGCAGTATTTT.

The V gene is TRBV7-9, the J gene TRBJ2-1; 11 bases match TRBD2. Per germline, CDR1 SEHNR and CDR2 FQNEAQ (reference sequence). V shed 3 bases and J 7 bases; nucleotides not matched to a gene: 2. This CDR3 is built from 14 residues. DNA for the CDR3: TGTGCCAGCAGCTTTAGCGGGGGGGCAAATGAGCAGTTCTTC. As protein: CASSFSGGANEQFF. Complete variable domain (other parts from reference TRBV7-9 and TRBJ2-1): DTGVSQNPRHKITKRGQNVTFRCDPISEHNRLYWYRQTLGQGPEFLTYFQNEAQLEKSRLLSDRFSAERPKGSFSTLEIQRTEQGDSAMYLCASSFSGGANEQFFGPGTRLTVL.